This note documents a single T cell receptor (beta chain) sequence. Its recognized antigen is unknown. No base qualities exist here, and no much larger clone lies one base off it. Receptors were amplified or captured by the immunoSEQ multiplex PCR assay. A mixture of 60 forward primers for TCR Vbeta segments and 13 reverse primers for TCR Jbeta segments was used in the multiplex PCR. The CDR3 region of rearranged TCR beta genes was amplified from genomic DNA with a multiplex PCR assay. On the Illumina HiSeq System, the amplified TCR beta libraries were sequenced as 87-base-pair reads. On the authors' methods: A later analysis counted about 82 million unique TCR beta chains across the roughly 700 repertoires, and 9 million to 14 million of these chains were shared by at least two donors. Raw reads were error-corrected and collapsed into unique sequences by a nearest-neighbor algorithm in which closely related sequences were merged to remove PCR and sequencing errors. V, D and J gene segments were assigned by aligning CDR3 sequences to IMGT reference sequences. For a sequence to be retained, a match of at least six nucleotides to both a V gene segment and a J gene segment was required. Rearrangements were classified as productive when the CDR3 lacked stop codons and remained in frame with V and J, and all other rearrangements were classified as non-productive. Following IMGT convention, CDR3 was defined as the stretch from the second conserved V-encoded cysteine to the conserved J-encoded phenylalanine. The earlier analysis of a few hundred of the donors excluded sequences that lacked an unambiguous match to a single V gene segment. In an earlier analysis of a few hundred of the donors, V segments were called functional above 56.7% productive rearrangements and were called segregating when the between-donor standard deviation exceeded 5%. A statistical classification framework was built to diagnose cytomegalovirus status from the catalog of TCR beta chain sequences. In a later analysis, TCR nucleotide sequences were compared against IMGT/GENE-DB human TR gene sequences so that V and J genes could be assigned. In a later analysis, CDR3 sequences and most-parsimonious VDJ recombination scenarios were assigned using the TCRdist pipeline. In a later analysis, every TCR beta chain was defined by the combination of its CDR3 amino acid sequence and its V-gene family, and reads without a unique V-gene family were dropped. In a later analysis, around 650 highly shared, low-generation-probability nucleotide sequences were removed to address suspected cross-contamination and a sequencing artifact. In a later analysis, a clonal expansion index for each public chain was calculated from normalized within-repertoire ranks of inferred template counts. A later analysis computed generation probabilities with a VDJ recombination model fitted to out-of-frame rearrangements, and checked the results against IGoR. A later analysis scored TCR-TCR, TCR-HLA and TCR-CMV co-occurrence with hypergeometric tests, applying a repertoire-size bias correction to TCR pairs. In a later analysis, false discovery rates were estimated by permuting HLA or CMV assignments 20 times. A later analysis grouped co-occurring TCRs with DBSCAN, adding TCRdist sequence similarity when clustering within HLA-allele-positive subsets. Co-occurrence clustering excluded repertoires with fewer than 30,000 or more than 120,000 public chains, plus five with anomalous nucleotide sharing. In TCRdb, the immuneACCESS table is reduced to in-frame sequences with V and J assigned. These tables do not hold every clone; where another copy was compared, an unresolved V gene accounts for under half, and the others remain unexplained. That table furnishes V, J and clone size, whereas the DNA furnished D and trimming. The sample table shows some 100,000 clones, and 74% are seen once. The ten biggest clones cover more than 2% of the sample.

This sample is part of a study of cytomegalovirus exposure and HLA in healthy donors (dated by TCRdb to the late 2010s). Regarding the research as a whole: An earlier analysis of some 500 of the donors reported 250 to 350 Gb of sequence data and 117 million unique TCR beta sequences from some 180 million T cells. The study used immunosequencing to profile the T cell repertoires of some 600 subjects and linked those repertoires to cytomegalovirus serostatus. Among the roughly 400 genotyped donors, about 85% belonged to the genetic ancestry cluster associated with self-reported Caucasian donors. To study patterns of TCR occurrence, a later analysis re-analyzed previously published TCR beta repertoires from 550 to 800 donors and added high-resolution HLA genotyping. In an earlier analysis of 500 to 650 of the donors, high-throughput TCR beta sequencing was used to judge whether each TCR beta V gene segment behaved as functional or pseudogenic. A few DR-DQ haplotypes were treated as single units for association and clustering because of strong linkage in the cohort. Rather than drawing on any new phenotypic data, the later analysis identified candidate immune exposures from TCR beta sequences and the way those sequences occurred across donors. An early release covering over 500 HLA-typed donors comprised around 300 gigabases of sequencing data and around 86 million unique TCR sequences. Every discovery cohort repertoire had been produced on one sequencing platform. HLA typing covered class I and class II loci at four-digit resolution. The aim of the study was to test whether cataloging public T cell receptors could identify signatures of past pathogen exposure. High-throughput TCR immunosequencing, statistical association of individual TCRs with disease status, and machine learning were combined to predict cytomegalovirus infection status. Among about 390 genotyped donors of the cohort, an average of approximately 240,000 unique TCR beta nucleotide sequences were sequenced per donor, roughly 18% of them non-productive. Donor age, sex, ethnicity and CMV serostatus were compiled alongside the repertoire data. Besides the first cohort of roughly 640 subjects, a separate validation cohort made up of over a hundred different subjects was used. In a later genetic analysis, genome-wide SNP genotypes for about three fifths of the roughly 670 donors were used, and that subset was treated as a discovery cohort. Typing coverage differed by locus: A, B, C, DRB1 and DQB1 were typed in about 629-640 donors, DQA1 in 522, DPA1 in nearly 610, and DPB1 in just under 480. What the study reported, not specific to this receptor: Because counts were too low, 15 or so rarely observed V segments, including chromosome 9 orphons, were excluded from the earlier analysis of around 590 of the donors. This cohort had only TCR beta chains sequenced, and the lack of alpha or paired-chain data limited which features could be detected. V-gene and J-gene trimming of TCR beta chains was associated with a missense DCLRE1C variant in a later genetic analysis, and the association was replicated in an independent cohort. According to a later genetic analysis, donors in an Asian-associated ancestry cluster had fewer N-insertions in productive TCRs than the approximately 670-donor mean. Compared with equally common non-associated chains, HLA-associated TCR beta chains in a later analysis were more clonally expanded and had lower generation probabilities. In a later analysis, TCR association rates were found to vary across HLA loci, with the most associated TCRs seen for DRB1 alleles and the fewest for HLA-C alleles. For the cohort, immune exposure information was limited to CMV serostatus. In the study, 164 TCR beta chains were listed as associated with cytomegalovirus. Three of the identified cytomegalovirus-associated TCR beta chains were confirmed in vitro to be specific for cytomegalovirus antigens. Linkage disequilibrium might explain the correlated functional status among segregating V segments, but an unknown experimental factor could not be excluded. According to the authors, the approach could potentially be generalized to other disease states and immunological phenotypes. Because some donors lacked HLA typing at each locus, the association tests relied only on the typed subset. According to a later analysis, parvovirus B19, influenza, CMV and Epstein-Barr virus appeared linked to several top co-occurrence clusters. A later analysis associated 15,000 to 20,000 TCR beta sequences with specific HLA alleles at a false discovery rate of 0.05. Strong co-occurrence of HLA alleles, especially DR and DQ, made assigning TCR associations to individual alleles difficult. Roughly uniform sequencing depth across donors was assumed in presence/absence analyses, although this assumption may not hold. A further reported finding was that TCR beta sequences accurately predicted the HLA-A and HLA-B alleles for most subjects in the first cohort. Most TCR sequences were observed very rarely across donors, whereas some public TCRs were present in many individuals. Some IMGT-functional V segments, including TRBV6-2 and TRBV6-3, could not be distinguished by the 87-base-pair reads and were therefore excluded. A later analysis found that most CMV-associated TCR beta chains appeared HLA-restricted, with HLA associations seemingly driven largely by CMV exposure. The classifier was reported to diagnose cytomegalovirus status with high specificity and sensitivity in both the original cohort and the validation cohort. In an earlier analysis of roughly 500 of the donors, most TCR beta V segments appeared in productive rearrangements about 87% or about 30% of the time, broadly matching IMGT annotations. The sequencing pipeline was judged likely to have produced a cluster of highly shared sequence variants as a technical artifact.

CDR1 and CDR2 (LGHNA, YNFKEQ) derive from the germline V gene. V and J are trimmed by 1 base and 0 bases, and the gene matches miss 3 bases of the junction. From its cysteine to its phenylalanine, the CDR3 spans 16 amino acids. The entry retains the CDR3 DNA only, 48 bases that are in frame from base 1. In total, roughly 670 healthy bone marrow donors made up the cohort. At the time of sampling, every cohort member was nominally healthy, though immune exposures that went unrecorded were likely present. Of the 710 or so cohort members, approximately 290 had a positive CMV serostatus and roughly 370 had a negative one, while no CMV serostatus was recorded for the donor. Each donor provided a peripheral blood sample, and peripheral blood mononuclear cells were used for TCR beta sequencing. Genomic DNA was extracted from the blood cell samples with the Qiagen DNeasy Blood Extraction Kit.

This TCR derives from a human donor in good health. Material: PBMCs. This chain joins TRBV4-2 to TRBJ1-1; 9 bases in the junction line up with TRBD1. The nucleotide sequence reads TGTGCCAGCAGCCAAGGGACAGGGGCGATGAACACTGAAGCTTTCTTT. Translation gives CASSQGTGAMNTEAFF.